This T cell receptor beta chain was identified during a study of cytomegalovirus exposure and HLA in healthy donors. Note on this clone: Its antigen is undetermined. A read error may account for a junction end that differs from germline.

Findings and limits, study-wide: When a later analysis was performed, an Asian-associated ancestry cluster reportedly had fewer N-insertions than the approximately 680-donor mean. Across HLA loci, a later analysis found differing TCR association rates, with DRB1 most and HLA-C fewest. It is likely that the observed cluster of highly shared sequence variants was a sequencing artifact. There were several of the most significant clusters that appeared linked to common viral pathogens in a later analysis.

It was with 60 Vbeta and 13 Jbeta primers that the PCR ran. The protocol was immunoSEQ multiplex PCR, while the TCRdb copy is restricted to in-frame clones and leaves out a portion. Of around 280,000 clones listed, around nine tenths are singletons. From germline, CDR1 is SEHNR and CDR2 FQNEAQ (reference sequence). This CDR3 contains 18 residues. V is TRBV7-9 and J is TRBJ1-5; the match to TRBD1 covers 7 bases. The sequence derives from a woman aged 18-35 years in good health and CMV-seronegative. The sequencing sample was made of PBMCs. CDR3 DNA sequence: TGTTCCAGCAGCTCAGTATCCATCGGTACAGGGGAAGATCAGCCCCAGCATTTT. Protein: CSSSSVSIGTGEDQPQHF. Full variable domain (missing parts from reference TRBV7-9 and TRBJ1-5): DTGVSQNPRHKITKRGQNVTFRCDPISEHNRLYWYRQTLGQGPEFLTYFQNEAQLEKSRLLSDRFSAERPKGSFSTLEIQRTEQGDSAMYLCSSSSVSIGTGEDQPQHFGDGTRLSIL.